Included here is one T cell receptor (beta chain) sequence, with context. Graves' hyperthyroidism showing no ophthalmopathy progression within 18 months was considered stable. Amplification of TCR beta CDR3 regions was performed using RNA transcripts as template. An initial round of RT-PCR targeting the TCR CDR3 relied on the HTBI primer set. TCRdb recomputed calls from the multiplex PCR reads with MiXCR, one row per CDR3 protein. Of hundreds of thousands of distinct CDR3 sequences listed, 12% to 15% are singletons. The data were obtained in a study of T cells in Graves' hyperthyroidism and ophthalmopathy. The CDR3 is made up of 13 amino acids. The V segment lost 10 bases and the J segment 2 bases; nucleotides outside the gene matches: 2. Germline assignment: CDR1 SNHLY and CDR2 FYNNEI.

The V call is TRBV2, the J call TRBJ2-7; 13 positions agree with TRBD2. The source of this sequence is a woman in her late teens or twenties with Graves' hyperthyroidism. Sequenced material: blood. This chain's CDR3 is CAKTSGRPYEQYF. CDR3 bases: TGTGCCAAGACTAGCGGGAGGCCCTACGAGCAGTACTTC.